This passage covers 28 T cell receptor beta chains from one sample sequenced in a study of T cells in Graves' hyperthyroidism and ophthalmopathy. TCR beta CDR3 regions were amplified from RNA. TCR CDR3 underwent first-round RT-PCR with the HTBI primer set. From the multiplex PCR reads, TCRdb called clonotypes with MiXCR, one entry per CDR3 protein. The sample has more than 500,000 distinct CDR3 sequences, around 15% seen once. What was sequenced was blood. All receptors come from a woman in her 30s with Graves' hyperthyroidism.

In this sample, this clonotype turned up a few times. V is TRBV3-1 and J is TRBJ2-2; D not certain. The CDR3 loop spans 13 amino acids. Germline CDR1 LGHDT, CDR2 YNNKEL (reference sequence). Between the trimmed V and J ends, which lost 0 bases and 7 bases, there was a span of 6 bases. The CDR3 nucleotides are TGTGCCAGCAGCCAAGAAACGGGCGGGGAGCTGTTTTTT. Translated: CASSQETGGELFF.

In its sample, this clonotype was seen many times. V is TRBV27 and J is TRBJ2-1, with 9 nucleotides matching TRBD1. J gave up 5 bases and V 6 bases, and 5 bases lay outside the gene matches. The CDR3 runs 14 residues. The germline gives CDR1 MNHEY, CDR2 SMNVEV (reference sequence). The CDR3, as DNA: TGTGCCAGCAGGGTGGACAGGGGTAACAATGAGCAGTTCTTC. It is translated as CASRVDRGNNEQFF.

This clonotype was detected ten times or more. The chain carries TRBV24-1 and TRBJ2-7; D gene unclear. Trimming took 1 base from V and 0 from J, leaving 12 bases between them. Germline-derived CDR1 and CDR2 are KGHDR and SFDVKD. CDR3 size: 16 residues. The CDR3 region is CATSDFRQQSSYEQYF. CDR3 sequence (DNA): TGTGCCACCAGTGATTTTCGGCAGCAGAGCTCCTACGAGCAGTACTTC.

This clonotype came up a few times. This chain links TRBV28 with TRBJ2-3; D remains unclear. Germline CDR1 reads MDHEN; CDR2 reads SYDVKM. This CDR3 has 13 amino acids. V lost 1 base and J 4 bases, leaving 6 bases between the germline ends. The CDR3 here is CASSLFPPDTQYF. Here the CDR3 DNA reads TGTGCCAGCAGTTTATTTCCCCCAGATACGCAGTATTTT.

This clonotype was counted ten times or more. The rearrangement joins TRBV11-2 to TRBJ2-1, with 9 bases aligning to TRBD1. The ends lost 7 bases at V and 4 bases at J; junction bases unmatched: 5. The CDR3 contains 14 residues. Germline V CDR1 and CDR2: SGHAT, FQNNGV. CDR3 region: CASIADRGYNEQFF. CDR3 DNA sequence: TGTGCCAGCATCGCGGACAGGGGTTACAATGAGCAGTTCTTC.

To note about this clonotype: This may come from a read error, since a much larger clone is one base off. The chain joins TRBV11-1 to TRBJ1-4, with TRBD1 as a possible D gene (6 bases). The CDR3 contains 15 residues. CDR1 is SGHAT and CDR2 is FQDESV in the germline V gene (reference sequence). CDR3 sequence: CASSRQQGSGEKLLF. CDR3 bases: TGTGCCAGCAGCCGCCAACAGGGATCGGGTGAAAAACTGCTTTTT.

This clonotype was seen ten or more times. The chain couples TRBV20-1 to TRBJ2-7; 14 nucleotides line up with TRBD2. J gave up 1 base and V 5 bases, and 4 bases lay outside the gene matches. The CDR3 is 15 amino acids. CDR1 is DFQATT and CDR2 is SNEGSKA in the germline V gene (reference sequence). The CDR3 region has the DNA TGCAGTGCTCCGGGACTAGCGGGAGCGTCCTACGAGCAGTACTTC. Its translation: CSAPGLAGASYEQYF.

This clonotype was recorded at least ten times. The V gene is TRBV12-3 or TRBV12-4, the J gene TRBJ1-5; D may be TRBD1 (6 bases). This CDR3 contains 13 residues. V gave up 6 bases and J gave up 5 bases, with 11 bases separating them. The CDR3 region has the DNA TGTGCCAGCAGCGAGACAGGCTATCAGCCCCAGCATTTT. It translates to CASSETGYQPQHF.

This clonotype has a count of ten or more. V is TRBV2 and J is TRBJ1-2; the D is unclear. Per germline, CDR1 SNHLY and CDR2 FYNNEI. This CDR3 has 12 amino acids. Trimming shortened V by 4 bases and J by 8 bases, and 11 bases separated the two germline ends. Here the CDR3 reads CASSVRQNGYTF. CDR3 DNA: TGTGCCAGCAGTGTGCGGCAGAACGGCTACACCTTC. The full variable domain, in which reference TRBV2 and TRBJ1-2 provide the parts outside the CDR3, is EPEVTQTPSHQVTQMGQEVILRCVPISNHLYFYWYRQILGQKVEFLVSFYNNEISEKSEIFDDQFSVERPDGSNFTLKIRSTKLEDSAMYFCASSVRQNGYTFGSGTRLTVV.

This clonotype was observed a handful of times. V gene TRBV9 combines with J gene TRBJ2-1; TRBD2 agrees at 9 bases. CDR1 SGDLS and CDR2 YYNGEE come from the germline V gene. J was trimmed by 0 bases and V by 0 bases; bases with no gene match: 10. This CDR3 has 19 residues. The CDR3 region is CASSVVREGHQSSYNEQFF. The CDR3 DNA follows: TGTGCCAGCAGCGTAGTGCGGGAGGGCCACCAGAGCTCCTACAATGAGCAGTTCTTC.

This clonotype was counted at least ten times. The rearrangement joins TRBV13 to TRBJ2-3; TRBD1 might be the D (6 bases). This CDR3 comprises 15 residues. The V gene's germline CDR1 is PRHDT and CDR2 FYEKMQ (reference sequence). With 3 bases removed from V and 0 bases from J, the gap between germline ends came to 10 bases. CDR3 DNA: TGTGCCAGCAGCTTTTCGGACAGTAGCACAGATACGCAGTATTTT. It encodes CASSFSDSSTDTQYF.

In regard to this clonotype: A much larger clone differs by one base, so this may be a read error. V is TRBV2 and J is TRBJ2-7; D unresolved. The CDR3 has 12 residues. Germline V gene sequence: CDR1 SNHLY, CDR2 FYNNEI. CDR3 coding DNA: TGTGCCAGCAGCTCAAACAGCTACGGGCAGTACTTC. Its protein is CASSSNSYGQYF. Complete variable domain (other parts from reference TRBV2 and TRBJ2-7): EPEVTQTPSHQVTQMGQEVILRCVPISNHLYFYWYRQILGQKVEFLVSFYNNEISEKSEIFDDQFSVERPDGSNFTLKIRSTKLEDSAMYFCASSSNSYGQYFGPGTRLTVT.

This clonotype has a count of ten or more. The chain links TRBV6-1 to TRBJ2-1; 7 bases agree with TRBD1. Germline V gene data show CDR1 as MNHNS and CDR2 as SASEGT. V lost 4 bases, J lost 10 bases, and 10 bases stayed unmatched. There are 14 residues in the CDR3. The CDR3 is CASSGTGRVYEQFF. CDR3 nucleotides: TGTGCCAGCAGTGGGACAGGCCGGGTGTACGAGCAGTTCTTC.

This clonotype has just a few counts. This sequence joins TRBV20-1 and TRBJ1-2; D possibly corresponds to TRBD1 (6 bases). Per germline, CDR1 DFQATT and CDR2 SNEGSKA (reference sequence). Trimming removed 6 bases from V and 7 bases from J, with 21 bases in between. CDR3 length: 14 amino acids. CDR3 DNA: TGCAGTGCCCAACCGGGGGCCGCCGGACGTGGCTACACCTTC. Amino acids: CSAQPGAAGRGYTF.

This clonotype was observed at least ten times. This chain links TRBV7-2 with TRBJ2-5; D remains ambiguous. This CDR3 is 14 amino acids long. Germline CDR1 is SGHTA and CDR2 is FQGNSA. The V and J ends lost 7 bases and 1 base respectively, with 13 bases between them. CDR3 sequence reads: CASTPWASQETQYF. Here the CDR3 DNA reads TGTGCCAGCACCCCCTGGGCTTCCCAAGAGACCCAGTACTTC.

Many counts were recorded for this clonotype. The chain combines TRBV15 with TRBJ2-3; TRBD2 is a possible D gene (6 bases). In germline, CDR1 is LNHNV, CDR2 YYDKDF (reference sequence). The CDR3 is 15 amino acids. Trimming removed 3 bases at V and 4 bases at J, with 14 bases between. As DNA, the CDR3 is TGTGCCACCAGCAGCGACGGGAGATACTCAGATACGCAGTATTTT. Translation gives CATSSDGRYSDTQYF.

This clonotype was detected many times. This chain joins TRBV27 and TRBJ1-6; TRBD1 matches 8 bases. V shed 2 bases and J 9 bases; nucleotides not matched to a gene: 6. The CDR3 runs to 15 residues. CDR1 and CDR2 from the germline V gene are MNHEY and SMNVEV (reference sequence). The CDR3 reads CASSLGPDRASPLHF. The CDR3 coding sequence is TGTGCCAGCAGTTTAGGTCCGGACAGGGCTTCACCCCTCCACTTT.

This clonotype was found many times. This rearrangement joins TRBV6-2 or TRBV6-3 to TRBJ2-3; 7 bases are a match to TRBD2. CDR3 length: 13 residues. The V gene end was trimmed by 2 bases and the J gene end by 7 bases; junction bases not matched to a gene: 3. Germline CDR1 and CDR2: MNHEY and SVGEGT. The CDR3 here is CASSYGRGNTQYF. DNA for the CDR3: TGTGCCAGCAGTTACGGGAGGGGAAATACGCAGTATTTT.

V gene TRBV20-1 combines with J gene TRBJ2-5; D remains unclear. The CDR3 runs 12 residues. Germline values: CDR1 DFQATT, CDR2 SNEGSKA (reference sequence). The V end was cut by 4 bases, the J end by 5 bases, with 11 bases between. The CDR3 loop reads CSATPRVETQYF. The DNA for the CDR3 is TGCAGTGCTACGCCCCGCGTGGAGACCCAGTACTTC.

As to this clonotype: Since the CDR3 does not end with the conserved phenylalanine or tryptophan, this likely comes from a read error. This sequence joins TRBV11-1 and TRBJ2-1, with 8 bases aligning to TRBD2. CDR3 length: 15 amino acids. Germline CDR1 is SGHAT and CDR2 is FQDESV (reference sequence). The CDR3 region has the DNA TGTGCCAGCAGCTTAAAACTAGCGGCCTACAATGCGCAGTTCGTC. It is translated as CASSLKLAAYNAQFV.

This clonotype has a handful of counts. The genes are TRBV19 and TRBJ2-1, with D tentatively TRBD1 or TRBD2 (7 bases each). The CDR3 runs to 15 residues. Germline assignment: CDR1 LNHDA and CDR2 SQIVND (reference sequence). Trimming shortened V by 3 bases and J by 5 bases, and 14 bases separated the two germline ends. CDR3 sequence: CASSMGPGGDNEQFF. The CDR3 bases are TGTGCCAGTAGTATGGGCCCAGGGGGGGACAATGAGCAGTTCTTC.

The chain uses TRBV20-1 and TRBJ1-1; D perhaps matches TRBD1 (5 bases). Germline V lookup: CDR1 DFQATT, CDR2 SNEGSKA (reference sequence). This CDR3 contains 13 residues. V shed 2 bases and J shed 12 bases, with 19 bases lying between them. The CDR3 coding sequence is TGCAGTGCTAGACAGCTTCTCGGGGCCTCGACTTTCTTT. This codes for CSARQLLGASTFF.

This clonotype was recorded a few times. The chain uses TRBV6-1 and TRBJ2-7; no clear D. Germline V gives CDR1 MNHNS, CDR2 SASEGT. The CDR3 is 14 residues long. Deletions cut 5 bases from V and 4 bases from J, with 15 bases between. CDR3: CASSSAFHNYEQYF. The CDR3 coding sequence is TGTGCCAGCAGTTCTGCCTTTCACAATTACGAGCAGTACTTC.

Ten or more counts support this clonotype. This chain joins TRBV30 and TRBJ1-2; TRBD1 is a possible D gene (5 bases). Per germline, CDR1 GTSNPN and CDR2 SVGIG (reference sequence). The CDR3 has 13 amino acids. V lost 8 bases and J lost 4, with 17 bases in between. The CDR3 loop reads CAGFEGQPYGYTF. The CDR3, as DNA: TGTGCCGGATTTGAGGGGCAGCCCTATGGCTACACCTTC.

This clonotype was observed many times. The chain joins TRBV6-5 to TRBJ1-1; 7 bases line up with TRBD1. With V trimmed by 0 bases and J by 1 base, 2 bases remained unmatched. The CDR3 extends over 15 amino acids. Germline V CDR1 and CDR2: MNHEY, SVGAGI. CDR3 loop: CASSYSGTANTEAFF. DNA for the CDR3: TGTGCCAGCAGTTACTCCGGGACAGCGAACACTGAAGCTTTCTTT.

This clonotype was observed a handful of times. The chain couples TRBV27 to TRBJ2-2; D is perhaps TRBD2 (6 bases). Germline CDR1 reads MNHEY; CDR2 reads SMNVEV (reference sequence). CDR3 length: 13 amino acids. The V and J ends lost 2 bases and 6 bases respectively, with 7 bases between them. The CDR3: CASSLGRPGELFF. In DNA, the CDR3 is TGTGCCAGCAGTTTAGGGAGGCCCGGGGAGCTGTTTTTT.

Of note for this clonotype: Given a much more abundant clone one base away, this may be a read error. The chain has TRBV6-1 and TRBJ1-2; tentatively, D is TRBD1 (6 bases). V shed 10 bases and J shed 1 base, with 28 bases lying between them. The CDR3 extends over 18 amino acids. The germline V gene encodes CDR1 MNHNS and CDR2 SASEGT. CDR3 residues: CATRPLRLDRNRNYGYTF. The CDR3 region has the DNA TGTGCCACCAGACCACTCCGACTTGACAGGAACCGTAACTATGGCTACACCTTC.

V and J are TRBV7-2 and TRBJ1-6; maybe TRBD1 (5 bases). The V end was cut by 4 bases, the J end by 3 bases, with 16 bases between. The CDR3 has 17 amino acids. The germline V gene encodes CDR1 SGHTA and CDR2 FQGNSA. CDR3 loop: CASSSGRNRDYNSPLHF. The CDR3 nucleotides are TGTGCCAGCAGCTCGGGACGGAACCGTGACTATAATTCACCCCTCCACTTT.